This entry is about one T cell receptor (beta chain). Antigen: not known. Sequencing was performed with immunoSEQ multiplex PCR; in TCRdb, only in-frame clones are kept and a portion is missing. In the table there are roughly 39,000 clones, approximately 93% of which are singletons. Time point given: pretreatment peripheral blood. This record belongs to a study of PD-L1 blockade in urothelial cancer. Across the whole study: It was at 3 weeks (second dose) and 6 weeks after treatment start that blood was analyzed.

Study-wide points: Larger 3-week expansion of tumor-associated blood clones was seen in durable-benefit patients.

This clonotype was obtained from an older woman with urothelial cancer. The specimen was PBMCs, collected around atezolizumab (anti-PD-L1) treatment.

CDR3 sequence reads: CASSLYNEQFF. CDR3 bases: TGCGCCAGCAGCCTCTACAATGAGCAGTTCTTC. V gene TRBV5-1 combines with J gene TRBJ2-1; D call uncertain. V was trimmed by 4 bases and J by 3 bases, leaving 2 bases between them. Germline V CDR1 and CDR2: SGHRS, YFSETQ. This CDR3 spans 11 amino acids.